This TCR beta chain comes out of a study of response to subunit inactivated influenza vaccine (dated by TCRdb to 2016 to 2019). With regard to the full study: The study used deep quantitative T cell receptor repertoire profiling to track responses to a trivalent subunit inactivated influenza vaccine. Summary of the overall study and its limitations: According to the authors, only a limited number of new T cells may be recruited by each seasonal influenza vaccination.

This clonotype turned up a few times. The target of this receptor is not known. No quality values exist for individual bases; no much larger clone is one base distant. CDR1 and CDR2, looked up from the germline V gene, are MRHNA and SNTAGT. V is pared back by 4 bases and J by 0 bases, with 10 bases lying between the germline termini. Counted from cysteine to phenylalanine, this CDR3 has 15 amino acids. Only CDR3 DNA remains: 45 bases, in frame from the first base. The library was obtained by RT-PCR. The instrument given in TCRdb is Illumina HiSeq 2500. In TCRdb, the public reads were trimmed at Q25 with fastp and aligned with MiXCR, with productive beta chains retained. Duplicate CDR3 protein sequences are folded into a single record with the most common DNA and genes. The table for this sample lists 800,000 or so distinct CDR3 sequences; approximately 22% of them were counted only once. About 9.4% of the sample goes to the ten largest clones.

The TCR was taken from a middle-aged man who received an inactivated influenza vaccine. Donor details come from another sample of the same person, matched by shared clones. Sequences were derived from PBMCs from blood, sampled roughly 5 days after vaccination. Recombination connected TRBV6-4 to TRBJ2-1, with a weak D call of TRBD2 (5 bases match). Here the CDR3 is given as CASSVDGNSYNEQFF. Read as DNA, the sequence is TGTGCCAGCAGTGTGGACGGGAACTCCTACAATGAGCAGTTCTTC.